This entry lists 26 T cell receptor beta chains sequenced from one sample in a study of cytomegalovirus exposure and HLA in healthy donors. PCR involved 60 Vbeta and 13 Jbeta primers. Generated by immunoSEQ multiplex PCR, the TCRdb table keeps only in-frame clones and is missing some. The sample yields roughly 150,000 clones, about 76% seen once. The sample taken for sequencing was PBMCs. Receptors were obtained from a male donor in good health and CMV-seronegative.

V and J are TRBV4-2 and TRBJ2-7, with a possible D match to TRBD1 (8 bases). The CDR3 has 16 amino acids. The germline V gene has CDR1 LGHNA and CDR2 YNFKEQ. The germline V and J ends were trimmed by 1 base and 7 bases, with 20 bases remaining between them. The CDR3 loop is CASSQGGGHRGGEQYF. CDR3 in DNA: TGTGCCAGCAGCCAAGGGGGGGGCCACAGGGGGGGTGAGCAGTACTTC.

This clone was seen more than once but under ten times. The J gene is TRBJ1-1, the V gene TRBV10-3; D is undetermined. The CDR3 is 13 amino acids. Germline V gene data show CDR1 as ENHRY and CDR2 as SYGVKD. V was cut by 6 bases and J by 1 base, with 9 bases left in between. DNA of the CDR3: TGTGCCATCAGCTCACAGAAGAACACTGAAGCTTTCTTT. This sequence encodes CAISSQKNTEAFF.

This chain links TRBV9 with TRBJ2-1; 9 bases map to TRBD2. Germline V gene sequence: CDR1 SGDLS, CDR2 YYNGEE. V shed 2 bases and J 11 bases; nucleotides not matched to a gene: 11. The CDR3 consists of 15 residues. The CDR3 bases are TGTGCCAGCAGCGTCGCGGGAGGGCCTTATCCCCAGCAGTTCTTC. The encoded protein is CASSVAGGPYPQQFF. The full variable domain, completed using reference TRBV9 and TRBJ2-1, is DSGVTQTPKHLITATGQRVTLRCSPRSGDLSVYWYQQSLDQGLQFLIQYYNGEERAKGNILERFSAQQFPDLHSELNLSSLELGDSALYFCASSVAGGPYPQQFFGPGTRLTVL.

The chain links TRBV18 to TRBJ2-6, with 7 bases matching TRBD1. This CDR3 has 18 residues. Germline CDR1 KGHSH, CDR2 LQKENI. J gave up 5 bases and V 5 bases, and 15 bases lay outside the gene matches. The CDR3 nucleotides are TGTGCCAGCTCAAGAAATGTCGGCACAGGGGAGCGGGCCAACGTCCTGACTTTC. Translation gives CASSRNVGTGERANVLTF.

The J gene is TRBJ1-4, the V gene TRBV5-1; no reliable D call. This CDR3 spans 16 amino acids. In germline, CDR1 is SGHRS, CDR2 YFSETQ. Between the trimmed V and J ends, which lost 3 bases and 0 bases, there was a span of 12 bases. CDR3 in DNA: TGCGCCAGCAGCTGGGGAGGCGATGCAACTAATGAAAAACTGTTTTTT. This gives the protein CASSWGGDATNEKLFF. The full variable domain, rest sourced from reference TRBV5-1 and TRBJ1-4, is KAGVTQTPRYLIKTRGQQVTLSCSPISGHRSVSWYQQTPGQGLQFLFEYFSETQRNKGNFPGRFSGRQFSNSRSEMNVSTLELGDSALYLCASSWGGDATNEKLFFGSGTQLSVL.

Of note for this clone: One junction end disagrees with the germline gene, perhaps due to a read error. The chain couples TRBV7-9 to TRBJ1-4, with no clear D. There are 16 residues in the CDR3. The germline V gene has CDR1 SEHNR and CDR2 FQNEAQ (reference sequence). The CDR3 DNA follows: TGTTCCAGCAGCTTTCCGGGGATTCCTTCTAATGAAAAACTGTTTTTT. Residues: CSSSFPGIPSNEKLFF.

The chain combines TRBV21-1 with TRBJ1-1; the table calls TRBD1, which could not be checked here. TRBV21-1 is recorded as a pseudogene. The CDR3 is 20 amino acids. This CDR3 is CASSLRTGLESLRMNTEAFF. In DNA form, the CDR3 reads TGTGCCAGCAGCCTCCGGACAGGGTTAGAGTCGCTCAGGATGAACACTGAAGCTTTCTTT.

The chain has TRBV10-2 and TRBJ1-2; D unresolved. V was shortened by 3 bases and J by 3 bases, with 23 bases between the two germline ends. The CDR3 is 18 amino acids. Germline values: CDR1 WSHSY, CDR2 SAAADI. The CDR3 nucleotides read TGCGCCAGCAGTGATCTTCGGTGGGTCCAGGTGCGGGACTATGGCTACACCTTC. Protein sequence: CASSDLRWVQVRDYGYTF.

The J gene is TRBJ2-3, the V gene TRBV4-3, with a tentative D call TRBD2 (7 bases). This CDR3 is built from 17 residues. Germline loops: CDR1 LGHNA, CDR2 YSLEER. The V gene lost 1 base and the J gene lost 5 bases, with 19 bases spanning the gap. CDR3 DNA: TGCGCCAGCAGCCAAGTTGGGGGCATGGGGAGGGGAGATACGCAGTATTTT. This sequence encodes CASSQVGGMGRGDTQYF.

The DNA for the CDR3 is TGTGCCAGCAGTCTAGGGGACAGCTTCTACGAGCAGTACTTC. It translates to CASSLGDSFYEQYF. The rearrangement joins TRBV13 to TRBJ2-7, with 7 bases aligning to TRBD1. The CDR3 loop spans 14 amino acids. Germline CDR1 reads PRHDT; CDR2 reads FYEKMQ (reference sequence). Trimming took 6 bases from V and 3 from J; bases not matched to a gene: 8.

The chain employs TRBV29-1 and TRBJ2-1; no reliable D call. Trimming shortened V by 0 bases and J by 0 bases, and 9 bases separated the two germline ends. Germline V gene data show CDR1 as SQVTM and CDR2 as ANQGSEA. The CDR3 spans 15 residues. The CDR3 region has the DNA TGCAGCGTTGAAGATCCGCTGGCCTCCTACAATGAGCAGTTCTTC. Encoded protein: CSVEDPLASYNEQFF.

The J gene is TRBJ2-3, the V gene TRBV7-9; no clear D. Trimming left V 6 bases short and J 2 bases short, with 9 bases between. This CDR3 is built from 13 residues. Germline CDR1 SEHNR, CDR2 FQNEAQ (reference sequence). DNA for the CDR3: TGTGCCAGCAGTCCAACTACCACAGATACGCAGTATTTT. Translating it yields CASSPTTTDTQYF.

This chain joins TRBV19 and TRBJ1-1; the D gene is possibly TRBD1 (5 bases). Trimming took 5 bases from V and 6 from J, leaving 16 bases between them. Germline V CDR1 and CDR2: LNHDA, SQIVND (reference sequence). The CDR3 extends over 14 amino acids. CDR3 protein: CASSSGGVMAEAFF. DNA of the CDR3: TGTGCCAGTAGTTCCGGAGGGGTGATGGCTGAAGCTTTCTTT.

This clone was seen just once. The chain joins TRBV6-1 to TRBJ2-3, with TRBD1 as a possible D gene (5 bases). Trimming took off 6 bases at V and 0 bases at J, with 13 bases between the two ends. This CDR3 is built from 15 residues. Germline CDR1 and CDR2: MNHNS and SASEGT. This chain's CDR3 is CASRYRGPSTDTQYF. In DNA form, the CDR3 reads TGTGCCAGCAGGTATAGGGGCCCAAGCACAGATACGCAGTATTTT.

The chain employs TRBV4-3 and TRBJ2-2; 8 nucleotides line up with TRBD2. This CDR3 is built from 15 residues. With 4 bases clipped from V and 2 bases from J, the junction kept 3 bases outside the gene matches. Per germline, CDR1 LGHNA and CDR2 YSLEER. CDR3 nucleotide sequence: TGCGCCAGCAGCCGAAGCGGGGGAAACACCGGGGAGCTGTTTTTT. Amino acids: CASSRSGGNTGELFF.

CDR3 loop: CASSDRNHEQYF. DNA of the CDR3: TGCGCCAGCAGTGACAGGAACCACGAGCAGTACTTC. V and J are TRBV10-1 and TRBJ2-7; D is unresolved. The ends were cut back, 3 bases at V and 5 bases at J, with 8 bases in the middle. CDR1 WNHNN and CDR2 SYGVQD come from the germline V gene (reference sequence). CDR3 length: 12 amino acids.

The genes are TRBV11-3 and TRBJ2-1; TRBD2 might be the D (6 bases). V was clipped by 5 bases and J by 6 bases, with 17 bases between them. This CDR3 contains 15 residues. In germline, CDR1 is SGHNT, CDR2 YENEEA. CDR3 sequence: CASSPRDSGSNEQFF. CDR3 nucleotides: TGTGCCAGCAGCCCCCGGGACTCAGGGAGCAATGAGCAGTTCTTC.

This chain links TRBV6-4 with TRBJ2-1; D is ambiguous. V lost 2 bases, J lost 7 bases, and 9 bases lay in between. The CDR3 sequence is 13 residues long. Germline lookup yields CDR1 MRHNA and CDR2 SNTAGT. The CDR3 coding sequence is TGTGCCAGCAGTGACGAGGTAACAAATGAGCAGTTCTTC. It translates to CASSDEVTNEQFF.

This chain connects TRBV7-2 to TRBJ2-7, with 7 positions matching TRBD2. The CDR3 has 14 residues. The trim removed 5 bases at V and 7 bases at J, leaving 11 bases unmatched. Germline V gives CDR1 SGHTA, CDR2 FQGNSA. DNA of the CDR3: TGTGCCAGCAGCCCCCGGGGAGGGACGGGTGAGCAGTACTTC. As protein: CASSPRGGTGEQYF.

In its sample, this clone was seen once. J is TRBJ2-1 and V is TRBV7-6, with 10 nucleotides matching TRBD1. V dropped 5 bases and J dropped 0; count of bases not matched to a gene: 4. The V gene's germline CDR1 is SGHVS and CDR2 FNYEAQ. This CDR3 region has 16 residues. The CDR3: CASSPRQGASYNEQFF. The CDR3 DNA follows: TGTGCCAGCAGCCCAAGACAGGGGGCCTCCTACAATGAGCAGTTCTTC.

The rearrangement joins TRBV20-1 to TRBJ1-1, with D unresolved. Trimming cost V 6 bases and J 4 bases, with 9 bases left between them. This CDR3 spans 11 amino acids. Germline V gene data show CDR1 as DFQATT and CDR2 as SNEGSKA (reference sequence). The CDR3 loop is CSAPVFTEAFF. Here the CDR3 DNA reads TGCAGTGCACCGGTGTTCACTGAAGCTTTCTTT.

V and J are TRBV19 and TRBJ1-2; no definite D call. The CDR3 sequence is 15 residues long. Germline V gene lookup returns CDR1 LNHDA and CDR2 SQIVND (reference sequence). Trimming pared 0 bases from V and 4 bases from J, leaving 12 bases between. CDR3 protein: CASSIDPLGGYGYTF. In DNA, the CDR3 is TGTGCCAGTAGTATAGATCCCCTCGGCGGCTATGGCTACACCTTC.

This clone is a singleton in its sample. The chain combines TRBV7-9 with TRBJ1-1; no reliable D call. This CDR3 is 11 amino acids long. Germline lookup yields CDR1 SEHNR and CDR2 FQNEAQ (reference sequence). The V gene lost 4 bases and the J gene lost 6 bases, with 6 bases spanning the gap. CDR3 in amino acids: CASSSVAEAFF. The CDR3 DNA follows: TGTGCCAGCAGCTCAGTGGCTGAAGCTTTCTTT.

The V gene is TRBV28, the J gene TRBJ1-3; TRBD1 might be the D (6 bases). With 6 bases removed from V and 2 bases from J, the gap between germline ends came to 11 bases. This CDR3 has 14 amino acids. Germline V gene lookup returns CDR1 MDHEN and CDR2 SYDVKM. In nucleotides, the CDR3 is TGTGCCAGCAGAACACAGGGAACTGGAAACACCATATATTTT. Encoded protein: CASRTQGTGNTIYF.

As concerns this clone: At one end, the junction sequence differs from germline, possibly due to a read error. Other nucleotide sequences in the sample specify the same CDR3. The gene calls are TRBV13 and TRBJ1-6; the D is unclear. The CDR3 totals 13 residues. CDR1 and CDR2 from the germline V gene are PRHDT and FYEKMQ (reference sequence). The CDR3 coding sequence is TGTGCCAGCAGCTTAGGGGAGTATTCGCCCCTCCACTTT. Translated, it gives CASSLGEYSPLHF.

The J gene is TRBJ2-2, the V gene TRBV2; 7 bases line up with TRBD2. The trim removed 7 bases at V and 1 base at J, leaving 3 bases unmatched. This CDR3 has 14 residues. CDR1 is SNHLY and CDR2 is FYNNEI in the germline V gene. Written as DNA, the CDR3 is TGTGCCAGCATTCTAGCGGAGAACACCGGGGAGCTGTTTTTT. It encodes CASILAENTGELFF.